This T cell receptor beta chain appears in the sequencing data of a study of cytomegalovirus exposure and HLA in healthy donors. The CDR3 runs to 14 residues. Germline values: CDR1 SNHLY, CDR2 FYNNEI. The V and J ends lost 8 bases and 0 bases respectively, with 11 bases between them. This clone occurred once. Vbeta (60) and Jbeta (13) primers were used in the PCR. Sequencing used immunoSEQ multiplex PCR; TCRdb keeps in-frame clones, though not all of them. The repertoire holds under 200,000 clones, 65% to 85% seen once, with 4.5% in the top ten. This sequence joins TRBV2 and TRBJ2-4; weak D call: TRBD2 (5 bases). The sequence came from a woman aged 50 to 60 in good health and CMV-seropositive. Input material: PBMCs. CDR3 loop: CASHRGLAKNIQYF. The CDR3 DNA reads TGTGCCAGCCACAGAGGACTAGCCAAAAACATTCAGTACTTC.